This entry is about one T cell receptor beta chain. The sample originates from a study of CD8 T cells in Susac syndrome. Sequencing targeted TCR beta in blood CD8+ and CD4+ T cells. Each multiple sclerosis control was a treatment-naive patient with relapsing-remitting disease that was either stable or active. TEMRA cells underwent FACS enrichment and CD8+ and CD4+ T cells underwent negative isolation. Germline V CDR1 and CDR2: SEHNR, FQNEAQ (reference sequence). Deletions cut 3 bases from V and 7 bases from J, with 10 bases between. The CDR3 is 13 residues long. Random hexamers were used to reverse transcribe roughly 0.45 to 1 ug of RNA. Each CDR3 protein is one row after TCRdb ran MiXCR on the immunoSEQ multiplex PCR reads. The table includes about 400,000 distinct CDR3 sequences, around 85% detected once.

What was sequenced was CD8+ T cells from PBMCs. This receptor was obtained from a human donor with multiple sclerosis. This rearrangement joins TRBV7-9 to TRBJ2-1, with D perhaps TRBD1 or TRBD2 (5 bases each). The CDR3 reads CASSFMGDNEQFF. CDR3 in DNA: TGTGCCAGCAGCTTCATGGGGGATAATGAGCAGTTCTTC.